This TCR beta chain was sequenced in a study of T-cell memory formation after mild COVID-19. The germline gives CDR1 SGHTA, CDR2 FQGNSA. Trimming removed 5 bases from V and 3 bases from J, with 14 bases in between. The CDR3 has 15 residues. This clonotype occurred a few times. One entry per CDR3 protein, called by TCRdb with MiXCR from the 5' RACE reads. The profile covers almost 550,000 distinct CDR3 sequences, with roughly 22% appearing a single time and approximately 13% taken by the ten largest. V is TRBV7-2 and J is TRBJ2-1; D is unclear. The sequenced sample was PBMCs or a T cell subset sorted from them (not recorded which). The sequence came from an adult woman who had mild COVID-19 (a few samples of this study predate the infection). Cell type and time point are not known. The CDR3 coding sequence is TGTGCCAGCAGCAGTGTTAGGTCCCGCTACAATGAGCAGTTCTTC. Translated: CASSSVRSRYNEQFF.